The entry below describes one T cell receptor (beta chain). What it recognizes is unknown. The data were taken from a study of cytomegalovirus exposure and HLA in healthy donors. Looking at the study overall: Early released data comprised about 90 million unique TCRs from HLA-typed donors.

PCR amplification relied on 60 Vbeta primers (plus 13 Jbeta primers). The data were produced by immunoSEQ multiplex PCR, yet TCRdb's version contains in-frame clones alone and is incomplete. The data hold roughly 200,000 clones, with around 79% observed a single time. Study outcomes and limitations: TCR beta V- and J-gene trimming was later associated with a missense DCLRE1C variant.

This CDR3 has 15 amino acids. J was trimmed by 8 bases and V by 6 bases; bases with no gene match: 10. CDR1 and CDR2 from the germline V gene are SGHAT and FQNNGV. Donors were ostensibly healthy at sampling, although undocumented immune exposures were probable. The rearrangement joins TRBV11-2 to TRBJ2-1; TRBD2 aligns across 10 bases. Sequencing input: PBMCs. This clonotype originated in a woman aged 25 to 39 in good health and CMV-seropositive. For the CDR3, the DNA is TGTGCCAGCAGATCCATCGGTCTAGCGGGAGATGAGCAGTTCTTC. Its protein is CASRSIGLAGDEQFF.